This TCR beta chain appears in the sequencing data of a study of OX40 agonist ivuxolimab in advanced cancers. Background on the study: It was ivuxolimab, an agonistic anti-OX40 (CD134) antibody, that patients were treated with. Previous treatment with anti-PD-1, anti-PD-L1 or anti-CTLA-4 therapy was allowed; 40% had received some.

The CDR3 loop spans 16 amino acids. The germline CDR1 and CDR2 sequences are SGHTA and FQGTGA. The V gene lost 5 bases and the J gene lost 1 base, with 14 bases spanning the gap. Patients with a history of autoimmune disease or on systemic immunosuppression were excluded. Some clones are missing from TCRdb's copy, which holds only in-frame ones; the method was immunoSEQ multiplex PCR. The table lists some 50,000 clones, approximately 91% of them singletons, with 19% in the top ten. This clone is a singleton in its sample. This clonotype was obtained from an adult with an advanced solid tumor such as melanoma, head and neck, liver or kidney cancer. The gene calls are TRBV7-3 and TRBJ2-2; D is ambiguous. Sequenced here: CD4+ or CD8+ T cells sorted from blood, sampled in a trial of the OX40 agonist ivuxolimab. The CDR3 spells CASSPTETRNTGELFF. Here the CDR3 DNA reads TGTGCCAGCAGCCCCACTGAGACAAGGAACACCGGGGAGCTGTTTTTT.